These 20 T cell receptor beta chains share one sample of origin, sequenced in a study of blood T cell repertoires in COVID-19. The protocol was immunoSEQ multiplex PCR, while the TCRdb copy is restricted to in-frame clones and leaves out a portion. The sample holds nearly 45,000 clones, 80% seen once. Material: peripheral blood. These receptors all stem from a man between 65 and 85 years old with acute or convalescent COVID-19.

The chain has TRBV13 and TRBJ2-1; TRBD2 aligns across 8 bases. Trimming at V came to 4 bases and at J to 6 bases, leaving 5 bases not matched to a gene. CDR3 length equals 14 residues. Germline V gene lookup returns CDR1 PRHDT and CDR2 FYEKMQ (reference sequence). The CDR3 protein is CASSYGREGNEQFF. As DNA, the CDR3 is TGTGCCAGCAGCTACGGACGGGAGGGCAATGAGCAGTTCTTC.

This chain connects TRBV5-4 to TRBJ1-3, with 7 bases that match TRBD1. The CDR3 totals 14 residues. The ends lost 4 bases at V and 2 bases at J; junction bases unmatched: 3. The germline V gene has CDR1 SGHNT and CDR2 YYREEE (reference sequence). CDR3 sequence reads: CASSVTGAGNTIYF. As DNA, the CDR3 is TGTGCCAGCAGCGTCACAGGGGCTGGAAACACCATATATTTT.

This clone was picked up a small number of times. The V call is TRBV19, the J call TRBJ1-4; TRBD1 matches at 11 bases. Trimming cost V 6 bases and J 6 bases; bases outside gene matches: 3. This CDR3 is 14 amino acids long. The germline V gene has CDR1 LNHDA and CDR2 SQIVND (reference sequence). The CDR3 protein is CASSRDRGYEKLFF. The CDR3 DNA reads TGTGCCAGTAGCCGGGACAGGGGGTATGAAAAACTGTTTTTT.

V usage is TRBV27 and J usage is TRBJ2-2; no clear D. Germline V gene data show CDR1 as MNHEY and CDR2 as SMNVEV (reference sequence). This CDR3 has 15 residues. V was clipped by 6 bases and J by 5 bases, with 16 bases between them. CDR3: CASRLESTQTGELFF. The CDR3 nucleotides are TGTGCCAGCAGGCTAGAGTCTACCCAAACCGGGGAGCTGTTTTTT.

This clone was detected only a few times. The J gene is TRBJ2-5, the V gene TRBV4-2, with 7 bases lining up with TRBD2. The germline V gene encodes CDR1 LGHNA and CDR2 YNFKEQ. There are 16 residues in the CDR3. V lost 0 bases and J lost 5; bases outside the gene matches: 9. The CDR3 sequence: CASSQDLGGDGETQYF. The CDR3, as DNA: TGTGCCAGCAGCCAAGATCTGGGAGGGGATGGGGAGACCCAGTACTTC.

This chain uses TRBV19 with TRBJ2-7, with 12 bases identical to TRBD1. The V and J ends lost 4 bases and 7 bases, in that order; junction bases with no gene match: 5. In germline, CDR1 is LNHDA, CDR2 SQIVND (reference sequence). The CDR3 totals 14 residues. In DNA form, the CDR3 reads TGTGCCAGTAGTAGGGGACAGGGGGCGCGGGAGCAGTACTTC. Its translation is CASSRGQGAREQYF.

This clone has ten or more counts. J is TRBJ1-1 and V is TRBV11-2, with a possible D match to TRBD1 (6 bases). CDR1 is SGHAT, CDR2 FQNNGV, per germline. This CDR3 spans 14 amino acids. Trimming shortened V by 3 bases and J by 2 bases, and 10 bases separated the two germline ends. This CDR3 is CASSFGRGNTEAFF. For the CDR3, the DNA is TGTGCCAGCAGCTTCGGCAGGGGAAACACTGAAGCTTTCTTT. Variable domain in full (rest from reference TRBV11-2 and TRBJ1-1): EAGVAQSPRYKIIEKRQSVAFWCNPISGHATLYWYQQILGQGPKLLIQFQNNGVVDDSQLPKDRFSAERLKGVDSTLKIQPAKLEDSAVYLCASSFGRGNTEAFFGQGTRLTVV.

The rearrangement uses TRBV30 and TRBJ1-2; 7 nucleotides agree with TRBD1. Germline CDR1 is GTSNPN and CDR2 is SVGIG (reference sequence). The CDR3 extends over 14 amino acids. The V gene end was trimmed by 0 bases and the J gene end by 0 bases; junction bases not matched to a gene: 1. The CDR3 DNA reads TGTGCCTGGAGTGTACAGGGGCCTAACTATGGCTACACCTTC. This encodes CAWSVQGPNYGYTF.

V usage is TRBV6-2 or TRBV6-3 and J usage is TRBJ1-4; weak D call: TRBD1 (5 bases). V lost 2 bases to trimming and J lost 5 bases, with 12 bases between them. The CDR3 is made up of 15 amino acids. The germline CDR1 and CDR2 sequences are MNHEY and SVGEGT. The CDR3 sequence: CASSYQGRKNEKLFF. CDR3 nucleotides: TGTGCCAGCAGTTACCAGGGAAGGAAGAATGAAAAACTGTTTTTT.

The rearrangement links TRBV10-2 to TRBJ1-2; D may be TRBD1 (5 bases). V was cut by 1 base and J by 4 bases, with 7 bases left in between. The V gene's germline CDR1 is WSHSY and CDR2 SAAADI. This CDR3 contains 13 residues. The CDR3: CASSEYRLYGYTF. CDR3 coding DNA: TGCGCCAGCAGTGAGTACAGGCTCTATGGCTACACCTTC.

The genes are TRBV6-5 and TRBJ1-4, with 9 positions matching TRBD1. Germline assignment: CDR1 MNHEY and CDR2 SVGAGI. The V segment lost 6 bases and the J segment 10 bases; nucleotides outside the gene matches: 9. The length of the CDR3 is 14 residues. CDR3 DNA sequence: TGTGCCAGCAGGACCCCGGGACAGGGAGGAAAACTGTTTTTT. Translation gives CASRTPGQGGKLFF.

The rearrangement links TRBV7-3 to TRBJ1-4; 9 bases align to TRBD1. The germline V gene encodes CDR1 SGHTA and CDR2 FQGTGA. CDR3 length: 13 amino acids. Trimming took 4 bases from V and 7 from J; bases not matched to a gene: 1. The CDR3 here is CASSSDRGEKLFF. The CDR3 nucleotides are TGTGCCAGCAGCTCGGACAGGGGTGAAAAACTGTTTTTT.

The V gene is TRBV5-1, the J gene TRBJ1-6, with 9 bases matching TRBD1. Germline V gene lookup returns CDR1 SGHRS and CDR2 YFSETQ. The CDR3 sequence is 13 residues long. Trimming took 9 bases from V and 5 from J; bases not matched to a gene: 3. The CDR3 nucleotides read TGCGCCACACGGGACAGGGATAATTCACCCCTCCACTTT. This encodes CATRDRDNSPLHF.

This clone showed up just once. The J gene is TRBJ1-5, the V gene TRBV6-5; D gene uncertain. The CDR3 extends over 16 amino acids. Trimming took 0 bases from V and 1 from J, leaving 10 bases between them. CDR1 MNHEY and CDR2 SVGAGI come from the germline V gene. CDR3 sequence (DNA): TGTGCCAGCAGTTACTCGTCAGGTGCCAGCAATCAGCCCCAGCATTTT. This translates into CASSYSSGASNQPQHF.

This rearrangement joins TRBV27 to TRBJ2-7; a weak D match, TRBD2 (7 bases). Germline V gene data show CDR1 as MNHEY and CDR2 as SMNVEV (reference sequence). The CDR3 has 15 residues. V was clipped by 5 bases and J by 0 bases, with 14 bases between them. CDR3 in DNA: TGTGCCAGCAGTCCCCCGGCGGGGGCCTCCTACGAGCAGTACTTC. Translation gives CASSPPAGASYEQYF.

The chain couples TRBV7-2 to TRBJ2-1, with 7 positions matching TRBD1. CDR1 is SGHTA and CDR2 is FQGNSA in the germline V gene. J was trimmed by 6 bases and V by 5 bases; bases with no gene match: 16. This CDR3 spans 17 amino acids. CDR3: CASSTRQGRPRFNEQFF. For the CDR3, the DNA is TGTGCCAGCAGCACCCGACAGGGCCGCCCTAGGTTCAATGAGCAGTTCTTC.

V gene TRBV27 combines with J gene TRBJ2-7, with 9 nucleotides matching TRBD1. CDR1 MNHEY and CDR2 SMNVEV come from the germline V gene (reference sequence). The CDR3 has 14 amino acids. V was clipped by 6 bases and J by 5 bases; unmatched bases: 8. The CDR3 DNA sequence: TGTGCCAGCAGCCCATCCACAGGGGGCAACGAGCAGTACTTC. Translated, it gives CASSPSTGGNEQYF.

The chain employs TRBV6-5 and TRBJ1-2; tentative D call: TRBD1 (6 bases). Germline V CDR1 and CDR2: MNHEY, SVGAGI. There are 13 residues in the CDR3. V lost 5 bases and J lost 8, with 15 bases in between. CDR3 amino acids: CASSLRGVGGYTF. CDR3 bases: TGTGCCAGCAGTCTCAGGGGAGTGGGAGGCTACACCTTC.

The chain recombines TRBV30 with TRBJ1-1; D gene unclear. The CDR3 spans 14 residues. V was shortened by 0 bases and J by 1 base, with 9 bases between the two germline ends. The V gene's germline CDR1 is GTSNPN and CDR2 SVGIG (reference sequence). The CDR3 DNA is TGTGCCTGGAGTGTTGGCAGACAGAACACTGAAGCTTTCTTT. It specifies CAWSVGRQNTEAFF.

This clone was recorded only once. The rearrangement links TRBV27 to TRBJ2-7, with 8 bases lining up with TRBD1. The CDR3 totals 16 residues. Germline V gives CDR1 MNHEY, CDR2 SMNVEV (reference sequence). Trimming removed 3 bases from V and 4 bases from J; junction bases left unmatched: 11. This chain's CDR3 is CASSFYYPGGSYEQYF. DNA for the CDR3: TGTGCCAGCAGTTTCTATTACCCAGGGGGCTCGTACGAGCAGTACTTC.